These 24 T cell receptor beta chains were all obtained from the same sample, sequenced in a study of cytomegalovirus exposure and HLA in healthy donors. The PCR had 60 Vbeta and 13 Jbeta primers. Produced via immunoSEQ multiplex PCR; TCRdb's table is partial and in-frame only. The data show some 160,000 clones, roughly 80% seen once. Sequencing input: PBMCs. These TCRs come from a man between 18 and 35 years old in good health and CMV-seronegative.

The rearrangement joins TRBV29-1 to TRBJ2-2, with D possibly being TRBD1 (5 bases). The CDR3 consists of 14 residues. Germline values: CDR1 SQVTM, CDR2 ANQGSEA. Trimming took 4 bases from V and 1 from J, leaving 10 bases between them. This CDR3 is CSVGGRLNTGELFF. CDR3 nucleotide sequence: TGCAGCGTTGGGGGCAGATTGAACACCGGGGAGCTGTTTTTT.

The rearrangement joins TRBV5-1 to TRBJ2-3; 15 bases fit TRBD2. V lost 4 bases and J lost 3; bases outside the gene matches: 3. CDR1 and CDR2 from the germline V gene are SGHRS and YFSETQ. The CDR3 extends over 16 amino acids. The CDR3 DNA reads TGCGCCAGCAGCCAGGGACTAGCGGGAGGAACAGATACGCAGTATTTT. Its protein is CASSQGLAGGTDTQYF.

The chain carries TRBV5-4 and TRBJ1-1; the D is unclear. The CDR3 is 18 residues long. V dropped 3 bases and J dropped 0 bases, with 21 bases sitting between them. Germline CDR1 is SGHNT and CDR2 is YYREEE (reference sequence). The CDR3 coding sequence is TGTGCCAGCAGCTCTTATCGACACGGACTACCATTGAACACTGAAGCTTTCTTT. Protein product: CASSSYRHGLPLNTEAFF. The full variable domain, completed using reference TRBV5-4 and TRBJ1-1, is ETGVTQSPTHLIKTRGQQVTLRCSSQSGHNTVSWYQQALGQGPQFIFQYYREEENGRGNFPPRFSGLQFPNYSSELNVNALELDDSALYLCASSSYRHGLPLNTEAFFGQGTRLTVV.

The chain combines TRBV2 with TRBJ2-3, with 9 positions matching TRBD1. The V gene's germline CDR1 is SNHLY and CDR2 FYNNEI. Germline trimming cut 7 bases from V and 9 bases from J; bases unmatched to any gene: 20. The CDR3 totals 17 residues. The CDR3 region is CASTRLFRDRVLGTQYF. The DNA for the CDR3 is TGTGCCAGCACCCGACTCTTCCGGGACAGGGTTTTAGGGACGCAGTATTTT.

The chain carries TRBV5-1 and TRBJ1-3; 7 nucleotides line up with TRBD1. V was pared by 3 bases and J by 2 bases, with 11 bases of the junction left unmatched. CDR1 SGHRS and CDR2 YFSETQ come from the germline V gene. The CDR3 has 17 residues. As DNA, the CDR3 is TGCGCCAGCAGCTCCGAGGGACAGAACCGCCCTGGAAACACCATATATTTT. It codes for CASSSEGQNRPGNTIYF. The whole variable domain, remainder taken from reference TRBV5-1 and TRBJ1-3, is KAGVTQTPRYLIKTRGQQVTLSCSPISGHRSVSWYQQTPGQGLQFLFEYFSETQRNKGNFPGRFSGRQFSNSRSEMNVSTLELGDSALYLCASSSEGQNRPGNTIYFGEGSWLTVV.

This clone was detected a few times. The chain is built from TRBV5-4 and TRBJ2-3; possibly TRBD1 for D (6 bases). CDR1 is SGHNT and CDR2 is YYREEE in the germline V gene (reference sequence). The CDR3 is 15 residues long. Trimming cost V 4 bases and J 0 bases, with 12 bases left between them. The CDR3, as DNA: TGTGCCAGCAGCACCTGGACAGTCAGCACAGATACGCAGTATTTT. Translated: CASSTWTVSTDTQYF.

J is TRBJ1-5 and V is TRBV5-5; weak D call: TRBD1 (5 bases). V was pared by 4 bases and J by 2 bases, with 16 bases between. Looked up from germline, CDR1 is SGHKS and CDR2 is YYEKEE (reference sequence). This CDR3 is 16 amino acids long. CDR3 coding DNA: TGTGCCAGCAGCCCCATGGGGGGAGGTGGCAATCAGCCCCAGCATTTT. It encodes CASSPMGGGGNQPQHF.

The rearrangement links TRBV28 to TRBJ2-7; D is perhaps TRBD2 (5 bases). Germline CDR1 reads MDHEN; CDR2 reads SYDVKM. Trimming took off 4 bases at V and 2 bases at J, with 18 bases between the two ends. The CDR3 runs to 16 residues. CDR3 coding DNA: TGTGCCAGCAGTTCAGAGATGTGGACTGTGGCCTACGAGCAGTACTTC. Protein: CASSSEMWTVAYEQYF. The variable domain in full, with the rest retrieved from reference TRBV28 and TRBJ2-7, is DVKVTQSSRYLVKRTGEKVFLECVQDMDHENMFWYRQDPGLGLRLIYFSYDVKMKEKGDIPEGYSVSREKKERFSLILESASTNQTSMYLCASSSEMWTVAYEQYFGPGTRLTVT.

This sequence joins TRBV11-2 and TRBJ1-3; TRBD1 might be the D (6 bases). The V gene lost 5 bases and the J gene lost 3 bases, with 17 bases spanning the gap. The CDR3 extends over 16 amino acids. CDR1 is SGHAT, CDR2 FQNNGV, per germline. The CDR3 loop reads CASSPSTGFGGNTIYF. The CDR3 nucleotides read TGTGCCAGCAGCCCTTCCACAGGGTTTGGTGGAAACACCATATATTTT.

The genes are TRBV6-5 and TRBJ2-3; the match to TRBD1 covers 7 bases. CDR3 length: 15 residues. The V gene's germline CDR1 is MNHEY and CDR2 SVGAGI. With V trimmed by 3 bases and J by 0 bases, 3 bases remained unmatched. CDR3 protein: CASSYTTGSTDTQYF. DNA of the CDR3: TGTGCCAGCAGTTATACGACAGGGAGCACAGATACGCAGTATTTT.

The CDR3 DNA sequence: TGCGCCAGCAGCGGGGGACAGCACACCGGGGAGCTGTTTTTT. Its protein is CASSGGQHTGELFF. The rearrangement links TRBV5-1 to TRBJ2-2; TRBD1 matches at 7 bases. V trimming: 4 bases; J trimming: 3 bases; junction bases outside the gene matches: 3. The CDR3 spans 14 residues. CDR1 and CDR2 from the germline V gene are SGHRS and YFSETQ.

V and J are TRBV6-5 and TRBJ1-1; TRBD1 is a possible D gene (6 bases). The ends were cut back, 1 base at V and 6 bases at J, with 15 bases in the middle. Germline CDR1 is MNHEY and CDR2 is SVGAGI. The CDR3 is made up of 15 amino acids. The CDR3 nucleotides read TGTGCCAGCAGTTACTGGGGGGGTCAGGGGTCTGAAGCTTTCTTT. This codes for CASSYWGGQGSEAFF.

The CDR3 DNA follows: TGTGCCAGCAGTTACGGGGGAGGGGGTGGGACTGAAGCTTTCTTT. It encodes CASSYGGGGGTEAFF. The chain employs TRBV6-5 and TRBJ1-1; possible D gene TRBD1, 6 bases. Per germline, CDR1 MNHEY and CDR2 SVGAGI. The CDR3 totals 15 residues. V lost 2 bases and J lost 5, with 15 bases in between.

The chain recombines TRBV9 with TRBJ2-7; D possibly corresponds to TRBD1 (7 bases). This CDR3 region has 15 residues. CDR1 and CDR2 (germline): SGDLS, YYNGEE. Deletions cut 0 bases from V and 7 bases from J, with 17 bases between. The CDR3 nucleotides are TGTGCCAGCAGCGTAGACCCGGGGGCCAGGGGGGAGCAGTACTTC. Translating it yields CASSVDPGARGEQYF. Drawing the rest from reference TRBV9 and TRBJ2-7, the complete variable domain is DSGVTQTPKHLITATGQRVTLRCSPRSGDLSVYWYQQSLDQGLQFLIQYYNGEERAKGNILERFSAQQFPDLHSELNLSSLELGDSALYFCASSVDPGARGEQYFGPGTRLTVT.

The genes are TRBV28 and TRBJ1-5, with D uncertain. CDR1 MDHEN and CDR2 SYDVKM come from the germline V gene. CDR3 length equals 13 residues. With 0 bases removed from V and 4 bases from J, the gap between germline ends came to 4 bases. CDR3 sequence: CASSLWRNQPQHF. CDR3 nucleotides: TGTGCCAGCAGTTTATGGAGGAATCAGCCCCAGCATTTT.

The DNA for the CDR3 is TGTGCCAGCAGATCCGACGGGACAGACTATGGCTACACCTTC. Encoded protein: CASRSDGTDYGYTF. The V gene is TRBV6-5, the J gene TRBJ1-2; 7 bases agree with TRBD1. In germline, CDR1 is MNHEY, CDR2 SVGAGI. With 6 bases clipped from V and 3 bases from J, the junction kept 7 bases outside the gene matches. This CDR3 spans 14 amino acids.

The chain joins TRBV18 to TRBJ2-7; D might be TRBD2 (6 bases). This CDR3 spans 15 amino acids. V was trimmed by 0 bases and J by 2 bases, leaving 11 bases between them. Germline V gene lookup returns CDR1 KGHSH and CDR2 LQKENI. CDR3 sequence (DNA): TGTGCCAGCTCACCACCCTCGCGGGGCGCCTACGAGCAGTACTTC. Amino acids: CASSPPSRGAYEQYF.

This chain uses TRBV4-1 with TRBJ1-2, with D possibly matching TRBD1 (5 bases). Trimming took off 2 bases at V and 4 bases at J, with 14 bases between the two ends. Germline V CDR1 and CDR2: MGHRA, YSYEKL. The CDR3 consists of 15 residues. CDR3 nucleotide sequence: TGCGCCAGCAGCCAACCGGAAAGGGGCTTCTATGGCTACACCTTC. The encoded protein is CASSQPERGFYGYTF.

This chain joins TRBV19 and TRBJ1-4; D gene ambiguous. This CDR3 is built from 14 residues. Trimming cost V 8 bases and J 8 bases, with 18 bases left between them. CDR1 LNHDA and CDR2 SQIVND come from the germline V gene (reference sequence). CDR3 in DNA: TGTGCCAGTGCCGGACTGGACGTGCGGGAAAAACTGTTTTTT. Amino acids: CASAGLDVREKLFF. Looking up the rest from reference TRBV19 and TRBJ1-4 gives the full variable domain: DGGITQSPKYLFRKEGQNVTLSCEQNLNHDAMYWYRQDPGQGLRLIYYSQIVNDFQKGDIAEGYSVSREKKESFPLTVTSAQKNPTAFYLCASAGLDVREKLFFGSGTQLSVL.

The chain is built from TRBV9 and TRBJ2-2, with D possibly matching TRBD2 (5 bases). The V gene's germline CDR1 is SGDLS and CDR2 YYNGEE. CDR3 length: 17 amino acids. V was pared by 3 bases and J by 0 bases, with 15 bases between. The CDR3 region has the DNA TGTGCCAGCAGCGCCCCTCGGGGAGCCCCGAACACCGGGGAGCTGTTTTTT. This gives the protein CASSAPRGAPNTGELFF.

This clone was seen only a few times. V is TRBV4-1 and J is TRBJ1-5; weak D call: TRBD1 (6 bases). The CDR3 runs to 15 residues. Germline lookup yields CDR1 MGHRA and CDR2 YSYEKL. V dropped 0 bases and J dropped 6 bases, with 12 bases sitting between them. As DNA, the CDR3 is TGCGCCAGCAGCCAAGAAGGGGGGGAGGCTCAGCCCCAGCATTTT. Protein: CASSQEGGEAQPQHF.

The rearrangement joins TRBV7-9 to TRBJ2-3; 13 bases match TRBD2. J gave up 2 bases and V 5 bases, and 13 bases lay outside the gene matches. This CDR3 comprises 19 residues. Per germline, CDR1 SEHNR and CDR2 FQNEAQ (reference sequence). DNA for the CDR3: TGTGCCAGCAGCCACGGGACTAGCGGGGCCTCGGTATTCACAGATACGCAGTATTTT. It translates to CASSHGTSGASVFTDTQYF.

The V gene is TRBV23-1, the J gene TRBJ1-5, with 7 bases aligning to TRBD1. TRBV23-1 belongs to the ORF category, with a function that is uncertain. Unmatched junction bases numbered 12, after V lost 10 bases and J lost 0 bases. The length of the CDR3 is 16 residues. The CDR3 nucleotides are TGCGCCACCCCATGCGGGGACAGCCATAGCAATCAGCCCCAGCATTTT. Amino acids: CATPCGDSHSNQPQHF.

The chain couples TRBV18 to TRBJ2-1; D remains unclear. The V gene's germline CDR1 is KGHSH and CDR2 LQKENI. V gave up 0 bases and J gave up 7 bases, with 7 bases separating them. The CDR3 contains 13 residues. This CDR3 is CASSPPPGNEQFF. CDR3 DNA: TGTGCCAGCTCACCACCGCCAGGTAATGAGCAGTTCTTC.